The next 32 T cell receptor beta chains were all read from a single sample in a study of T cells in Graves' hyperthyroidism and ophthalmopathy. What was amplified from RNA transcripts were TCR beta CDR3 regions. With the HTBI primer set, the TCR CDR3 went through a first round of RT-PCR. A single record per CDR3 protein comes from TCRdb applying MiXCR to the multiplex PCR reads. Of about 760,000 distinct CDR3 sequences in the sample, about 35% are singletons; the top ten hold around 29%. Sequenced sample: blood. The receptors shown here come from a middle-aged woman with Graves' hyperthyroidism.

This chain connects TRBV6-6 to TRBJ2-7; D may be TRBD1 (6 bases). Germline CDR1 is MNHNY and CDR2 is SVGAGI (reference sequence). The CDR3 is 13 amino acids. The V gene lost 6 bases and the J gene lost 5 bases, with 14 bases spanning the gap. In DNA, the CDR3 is TGTGCCAGCAGGAACAGGGACCTGAACGAGCAGTACTTC. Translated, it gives CASRNRDLNEQYF.

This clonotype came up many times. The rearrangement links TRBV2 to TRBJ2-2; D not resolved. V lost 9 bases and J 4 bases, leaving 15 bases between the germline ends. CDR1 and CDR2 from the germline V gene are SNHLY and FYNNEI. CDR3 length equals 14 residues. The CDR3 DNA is TGTGCCAGTCGACGTAGTCTGGCCACCGGGGAGCTGTTTTTT. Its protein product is CASRRSLATGELFF.

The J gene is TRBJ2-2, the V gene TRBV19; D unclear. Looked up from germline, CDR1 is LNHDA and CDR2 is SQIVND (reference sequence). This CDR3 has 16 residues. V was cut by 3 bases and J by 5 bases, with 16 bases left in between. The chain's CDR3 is CASSIDSGVGTGELFF. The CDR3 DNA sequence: TGTGCCAGTAGTATCGACTCTGGGGTTGGAACCGGGGAGCTGTTTTTT.

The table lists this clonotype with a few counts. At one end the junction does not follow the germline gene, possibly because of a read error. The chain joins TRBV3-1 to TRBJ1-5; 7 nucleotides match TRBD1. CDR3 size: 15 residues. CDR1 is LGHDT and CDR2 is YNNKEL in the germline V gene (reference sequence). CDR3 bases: TGCGCCAGCAGCCAATGGTCAGGGGGAGATCAGCCCCAGCATTTT. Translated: CASSQWSGGDQPQHF.

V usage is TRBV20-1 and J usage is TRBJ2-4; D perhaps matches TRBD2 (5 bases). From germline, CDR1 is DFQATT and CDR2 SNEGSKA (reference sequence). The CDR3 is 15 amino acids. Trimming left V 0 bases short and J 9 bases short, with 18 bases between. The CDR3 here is CSARDRLVGDGIQYF. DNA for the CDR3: TGCAGTGCTAGAGATAGGTTAGTGGGAGATGGCATTCAGTACTTC.

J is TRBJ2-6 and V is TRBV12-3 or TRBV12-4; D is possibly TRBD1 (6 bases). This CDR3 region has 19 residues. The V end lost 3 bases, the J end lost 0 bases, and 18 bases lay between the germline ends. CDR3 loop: CASSLIRGVSLSGANVLTF. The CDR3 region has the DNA TGTGCCAGCAGTTTGATCAGGGGAGTATCTCTCTCTGGGGCCAACGTCCTGACTTTC.

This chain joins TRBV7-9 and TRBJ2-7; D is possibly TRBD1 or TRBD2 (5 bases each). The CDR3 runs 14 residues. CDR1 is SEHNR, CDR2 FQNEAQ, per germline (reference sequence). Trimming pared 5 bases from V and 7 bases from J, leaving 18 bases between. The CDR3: CASSLLPGRFEQYF. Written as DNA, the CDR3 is TGTGCCAGCAGCCTCCTTCCGGGGCGTTTTGAGCAGTACTTC.

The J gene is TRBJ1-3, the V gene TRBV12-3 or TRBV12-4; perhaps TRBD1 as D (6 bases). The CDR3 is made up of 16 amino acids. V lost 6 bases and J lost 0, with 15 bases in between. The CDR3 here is CASRSNTGSSGNTIYF. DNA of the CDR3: TGTGCCAGCAGATCCAATACAGGGAGCTCTGGAAACACCATATATTTT.

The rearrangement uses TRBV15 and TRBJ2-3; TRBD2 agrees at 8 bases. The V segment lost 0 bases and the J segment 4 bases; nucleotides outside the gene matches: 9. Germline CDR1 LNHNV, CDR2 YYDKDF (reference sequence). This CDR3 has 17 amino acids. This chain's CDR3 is CATSRDRWRGVSDTQYF. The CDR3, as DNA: TGTGCCACCAGCAGAGATCGGTGGCGGGGGGTCTCAGATACGCAGTATTTT.

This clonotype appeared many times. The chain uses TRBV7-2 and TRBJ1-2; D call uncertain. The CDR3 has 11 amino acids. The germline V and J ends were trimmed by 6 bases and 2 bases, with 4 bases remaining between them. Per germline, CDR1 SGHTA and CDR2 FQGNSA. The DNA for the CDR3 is TGTGCCAGCAGACTAAACTATGGCTACACCTTC. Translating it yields CASRLNYGYTF.

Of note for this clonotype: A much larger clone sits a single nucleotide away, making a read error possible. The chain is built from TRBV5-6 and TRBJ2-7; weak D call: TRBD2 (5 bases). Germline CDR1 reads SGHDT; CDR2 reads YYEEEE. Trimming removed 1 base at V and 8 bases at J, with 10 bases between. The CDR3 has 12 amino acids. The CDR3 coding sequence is TGTGCCAGCAGCTTGTATCGAGGGCAGCAGTACTTC. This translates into CASSLYRGQQYF.

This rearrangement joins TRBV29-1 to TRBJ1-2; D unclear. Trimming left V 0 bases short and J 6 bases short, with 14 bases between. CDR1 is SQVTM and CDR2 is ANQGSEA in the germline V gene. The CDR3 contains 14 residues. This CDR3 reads CSVEEVGLRDGYTF. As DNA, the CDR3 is TGCAGCGTTGAAGAAGTGGGTCTGAGGGATGGCTACACCTTC.

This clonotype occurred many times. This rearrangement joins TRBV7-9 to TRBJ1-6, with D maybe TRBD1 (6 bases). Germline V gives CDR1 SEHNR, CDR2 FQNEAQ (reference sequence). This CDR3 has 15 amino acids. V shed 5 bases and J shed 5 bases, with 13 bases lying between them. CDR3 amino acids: CASSVGTFNNSPLHF. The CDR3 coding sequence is TGTGCCAGCAGCGTCGGGACATTCAATAATTCACCCCTCCACTTT.

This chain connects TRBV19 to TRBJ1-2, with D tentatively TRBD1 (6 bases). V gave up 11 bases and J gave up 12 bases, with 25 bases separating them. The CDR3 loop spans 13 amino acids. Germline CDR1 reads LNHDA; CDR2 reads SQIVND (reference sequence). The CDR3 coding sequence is TGTGCCCCGGGACACCCGCTCTATGAGGGGGACACCTTC. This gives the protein CAPGHPLYEGDTF. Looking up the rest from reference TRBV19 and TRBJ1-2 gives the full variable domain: DGGITQSPKYLFRKEGQNVTLSCEQNLNHDAMYWYRQDPGQGLRLIYYSQIVNDFQKGDIAEGYSVSREKKESFPLTVTSAQKNPTAFYLCAPGHPLYEGDTFGSGTRLTVV.

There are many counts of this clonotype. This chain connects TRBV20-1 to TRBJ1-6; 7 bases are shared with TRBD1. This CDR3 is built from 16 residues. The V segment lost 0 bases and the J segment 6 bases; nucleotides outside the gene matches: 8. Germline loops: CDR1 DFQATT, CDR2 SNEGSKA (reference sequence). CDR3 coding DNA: TGCAGTGCTAGAGAGTCCGGGACAGTACTTAATTCACCCCTCCACTTT. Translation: CSARESGTVLNSPLHF.

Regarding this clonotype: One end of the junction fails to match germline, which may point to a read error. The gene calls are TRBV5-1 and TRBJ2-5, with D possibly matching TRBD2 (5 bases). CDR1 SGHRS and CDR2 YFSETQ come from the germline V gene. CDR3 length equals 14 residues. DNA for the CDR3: TGCGCCAGCAGGGGAGCGAAGTTACAAGAGGCCCAGTACTTC. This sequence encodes CASRGAKLQEAQYF.

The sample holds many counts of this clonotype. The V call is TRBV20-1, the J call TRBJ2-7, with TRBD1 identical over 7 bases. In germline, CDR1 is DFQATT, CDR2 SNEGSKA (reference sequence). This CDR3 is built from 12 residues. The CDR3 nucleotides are TGCAGCGCCGGCCGGGACAGCTACGAGCAGTACTTC. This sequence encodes CSAGRDSYEQYF.

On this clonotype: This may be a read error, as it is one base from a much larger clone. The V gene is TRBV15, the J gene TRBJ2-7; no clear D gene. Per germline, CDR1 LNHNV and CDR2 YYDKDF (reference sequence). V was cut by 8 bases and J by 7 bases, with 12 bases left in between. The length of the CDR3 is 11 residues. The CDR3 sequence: CATGLKDEQYF. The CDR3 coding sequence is TGTGCCACCGGTCTAAAAGATGAGCAGTACTTC.

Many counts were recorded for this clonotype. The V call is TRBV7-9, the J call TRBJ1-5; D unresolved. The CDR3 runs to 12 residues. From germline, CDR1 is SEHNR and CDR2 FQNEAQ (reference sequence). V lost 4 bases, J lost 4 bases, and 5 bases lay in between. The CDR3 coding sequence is TGTGCCAGCAGCTGGGCTAATCAGCCCCAGCATTTT. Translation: CASSWANQPQHF.

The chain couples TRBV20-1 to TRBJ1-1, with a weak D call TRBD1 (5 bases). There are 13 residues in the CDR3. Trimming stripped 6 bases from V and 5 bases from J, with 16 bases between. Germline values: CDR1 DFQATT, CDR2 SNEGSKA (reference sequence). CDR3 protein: CSANGALWTEAFF. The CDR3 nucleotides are TGCAGTGCCAACGGGGCCTTATGGACTGAAGCTTTCTTT.

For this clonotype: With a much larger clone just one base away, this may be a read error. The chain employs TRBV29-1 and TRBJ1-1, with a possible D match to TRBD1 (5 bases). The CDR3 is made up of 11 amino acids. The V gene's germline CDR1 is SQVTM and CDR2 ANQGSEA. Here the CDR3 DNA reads TGCAGCGTTAATCAGGGATTTGAAGCTCTCTTT. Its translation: CSVNQGFEALF. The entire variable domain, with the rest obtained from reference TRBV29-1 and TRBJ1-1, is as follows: SAVISQKPSRDICQRGTSLTIQCQVDSQVTMMFWYRQQPGQSLTLIATANQGSEATYESGFVIDKFPISRPNLTFSTLTVSNMSPEDSSIYLCSVNQGFEALFGQGTRLTVV.

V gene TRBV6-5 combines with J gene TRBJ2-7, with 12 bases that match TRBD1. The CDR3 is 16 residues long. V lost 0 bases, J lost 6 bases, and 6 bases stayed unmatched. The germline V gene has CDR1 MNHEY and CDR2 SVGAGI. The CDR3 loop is CASSYSSGQGASEQYF. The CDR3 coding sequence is TGTGCCAGCAGTTACTCGTCGGGACAGGGGGCGAGCGAGCAGTACTTC.

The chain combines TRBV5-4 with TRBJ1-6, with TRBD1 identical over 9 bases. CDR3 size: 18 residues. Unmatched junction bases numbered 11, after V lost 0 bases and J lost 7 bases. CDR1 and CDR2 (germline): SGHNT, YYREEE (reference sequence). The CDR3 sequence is CASSLAPGQGAGNSPLHF. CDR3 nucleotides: TGTGCCAGCAGCTTGGCCCCGGGACAGGGTGCTGGAAATTCACCCCTCCACTTT.

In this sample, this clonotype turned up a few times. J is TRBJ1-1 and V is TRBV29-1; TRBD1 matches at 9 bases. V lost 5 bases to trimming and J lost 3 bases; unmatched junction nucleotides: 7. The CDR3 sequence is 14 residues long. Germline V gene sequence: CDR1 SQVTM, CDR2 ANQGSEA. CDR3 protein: CSVTGGAPHTEAFF. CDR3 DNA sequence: TGCAGCGTTACAGGGGGCGCCCCCCACACTGAAGCTTTCTTT.

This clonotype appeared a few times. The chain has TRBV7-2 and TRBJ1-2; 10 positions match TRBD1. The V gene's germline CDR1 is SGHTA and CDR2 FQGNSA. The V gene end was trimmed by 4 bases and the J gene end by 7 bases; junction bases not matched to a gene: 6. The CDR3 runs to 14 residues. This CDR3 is CASSSGQGGAGYTF. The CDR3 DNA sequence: TGTGCCAGCAGCTCCGGACAGGGGGGGGCTGGCTACACCTTC.

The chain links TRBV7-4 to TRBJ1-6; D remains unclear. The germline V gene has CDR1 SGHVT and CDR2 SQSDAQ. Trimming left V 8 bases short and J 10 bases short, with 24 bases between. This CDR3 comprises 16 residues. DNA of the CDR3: TGTGCCAGCTCACCGGCGTACGAAGGGAGCGGGTCACCCCTCCACTTT. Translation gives CASSPAYEGSGSPLHF.

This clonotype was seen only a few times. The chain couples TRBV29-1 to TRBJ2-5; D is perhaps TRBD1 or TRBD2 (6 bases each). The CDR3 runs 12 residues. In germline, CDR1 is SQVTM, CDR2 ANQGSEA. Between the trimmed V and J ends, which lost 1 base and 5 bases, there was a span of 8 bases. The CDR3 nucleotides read TGCAGCGTTGAAGGGGGGGCCGAGACCCAGTACTTC. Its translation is CSVEGGAETQYF.

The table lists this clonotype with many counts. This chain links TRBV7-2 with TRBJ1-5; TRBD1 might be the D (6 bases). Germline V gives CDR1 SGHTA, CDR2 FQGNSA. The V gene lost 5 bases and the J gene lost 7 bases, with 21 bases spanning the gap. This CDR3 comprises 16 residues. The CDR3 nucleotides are TGTGCCAGCAGCCCTTCCGGGGGGGGCTTGTCGCAGCCCCAGCATTTT. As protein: CASSPSGGGLSQPQHF.

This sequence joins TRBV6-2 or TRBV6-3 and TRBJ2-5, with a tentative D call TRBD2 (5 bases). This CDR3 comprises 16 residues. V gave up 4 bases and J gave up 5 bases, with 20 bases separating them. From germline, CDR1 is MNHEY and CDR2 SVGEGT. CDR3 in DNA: TGTGCCAGCAGTTCCCCCGGGCCGCGCCGGAGGGAGACCCAGTACTTC. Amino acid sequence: CASSSPGPRRRETQYF.

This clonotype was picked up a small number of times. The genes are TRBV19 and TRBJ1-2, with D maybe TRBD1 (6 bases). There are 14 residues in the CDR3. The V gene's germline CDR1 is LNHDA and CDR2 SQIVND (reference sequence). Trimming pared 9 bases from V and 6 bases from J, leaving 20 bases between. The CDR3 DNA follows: TGTGCCAGCAGCTTAGACAGTAGGGGGGATGGCTACACCTTC. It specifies CASSLDSRGDGYTF.

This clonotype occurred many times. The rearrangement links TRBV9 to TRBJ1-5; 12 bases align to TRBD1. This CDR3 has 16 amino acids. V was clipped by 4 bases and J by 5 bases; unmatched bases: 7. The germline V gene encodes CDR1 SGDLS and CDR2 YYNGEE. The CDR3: CASSRGGQGADQPQHF. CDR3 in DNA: TGTGCCAGCAGCCGAGGGGGACAGGGGGCCGATCAGCCCCAGCATTTT.

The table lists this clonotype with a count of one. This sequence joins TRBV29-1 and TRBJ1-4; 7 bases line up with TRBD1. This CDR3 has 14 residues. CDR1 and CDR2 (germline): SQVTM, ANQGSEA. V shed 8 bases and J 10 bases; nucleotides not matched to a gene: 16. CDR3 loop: CSSTGVLESGKLFF. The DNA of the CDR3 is TGCAGCTCTACAGGGGTTCTCGAATCGGGAAAACTGTTTTTT.